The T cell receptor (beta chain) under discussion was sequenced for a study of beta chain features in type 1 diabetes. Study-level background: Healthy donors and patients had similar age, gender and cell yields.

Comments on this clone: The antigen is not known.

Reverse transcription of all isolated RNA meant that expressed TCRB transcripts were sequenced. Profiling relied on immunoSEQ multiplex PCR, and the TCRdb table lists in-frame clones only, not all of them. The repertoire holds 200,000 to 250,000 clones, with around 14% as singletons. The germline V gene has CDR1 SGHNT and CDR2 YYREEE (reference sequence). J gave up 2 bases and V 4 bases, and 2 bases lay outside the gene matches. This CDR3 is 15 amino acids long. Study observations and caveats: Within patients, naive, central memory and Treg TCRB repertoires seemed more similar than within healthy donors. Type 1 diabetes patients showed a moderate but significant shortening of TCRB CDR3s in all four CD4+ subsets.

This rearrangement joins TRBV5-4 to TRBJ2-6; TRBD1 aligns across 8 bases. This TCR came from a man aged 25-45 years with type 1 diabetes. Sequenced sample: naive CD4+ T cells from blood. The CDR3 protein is CASSPDRAGANVLTF. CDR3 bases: TGTGCCAGCAGCCCGGACAGGGCTGGGGCCAACGTCCTGACTTTC.